Listed below are T cell receptor beta chains from one sample, sequenced in a study of CD4+ T cells in melanoma. TCRdb's copy holds only in-frame clones and misses some; the assay was immunoSEQ multiplex PCR. The table has 10,000 to 12,000 clones, over 55% seen once. The sequencing input was cells from a culture (not recorded whether cultured in vitro). These receptors were taken from a human donor with melanoma. Each CDR3 is given with its conserved first and last residue. The D gene is left open where the match is weak. Where a row states a size, it is once, few, many or the class of an expanded clone; other rows omit it.

clone size	D gene	V gene	J gene	CDR3 DNA	CDR3 protein
few	NA	TRBV7-9	TRBJ1-1	TGTGCCAGCAGCACTACCTCCCGAGGGGCGAACACTGAAGCTTTCTTT	CASSTTSRGANTEAFF
few	NA	TRBV9	TRBJ1-2	TGTGCCAGCAGCGTAGCTACAGGAGGTGGCTACACCTTC	CASSVATGGGYTF
few	NA	TRBV7-9	TRBJ1-1	TGTGCCAGCAGTCAGTTGAACACTGAAGCTTTCTTT	CASSQLNTEAFF
NA	NA	TRBV5-1	TRBJ1-3	TGCGCCAGCAGCTTAAGAGAGGGGGGATCCGGAAACACCATATATTTT	CASSLREGGSGNTIYF
NA	NA	TRBV13	TRBJ1-2	TGTGCCAGCAGCTCCTTGACAGGCAGATATGGCTACACCTTC	CASSSLTGRYGYTF
NA	NA	TRBV11-2	TRBJ1-5	TGTGCCAGCAGCACATATAGCAATCAGCCCCAGCATTTT	CASSTYSNQPQHF
NA	NA	TRBV5-5	TRBJ1-3	TGTGCCAGCAGCTTGGATAATGGGAGGGGAAACACCATATATTTT	CASSLDNGRGNTIYF
few	NA	TRBV6-5	TRBJ2-5	TGTGCCAGCAGTTACCTATCAGGCCCAGGGAAGACCCAGTACTTC	CASSYLSGPGKTQYF
NA	TRBD1	TRBV7-8	TRBJ2-7	TGTGCCAGCAGCGTGGGACAGGCCTACGAGCAGTACTTC	CASSVGQAYEQYF
NA	TRBD1	TRBV7-2	TRBJ1-1	TGTGCCAGCAGCTTAACATACAGGGGGAACACTGAAGCTTTCTTT	CASSLTYRGNTEAFF
NA	NA	TRBV21-1	TRBJ2-3	TGTGCCAGCAACAGAGCGGGACAGGGGAGATTTGGCGCAGATACGCAGTATTTT	CASNRAGQGRFGADTQYF
NA	NA	TRBV7-2	TRBJ2-7	TGTGCCAGCAGCTTAGGCAGGGACTACGAGCAGTACTTC	CASSLGRDYEQYF
few	TRBD1	TRBV2	TRBJ1-2	TGTGCCAGCAGTAAGACAGGGGACAACTATGGCTACACCTTC	CASSKTGDNYGYTF
NA	NA	TRBV15	TRBJ2-3	TGTGCCACCAGCGGGGGGGCGTGGTTGGGGACAGATACGCAGTATTTT	CATSGGAWLGTDTQYF
NA	TRBD2	TRBV11-1	TRBJ2-7	TGTGCCAGCAGCCCGAGGGGAGGGCCTGCTAGCTCCTACGAGCAGTACTTC	CASSPRGGPASSYEQYF
NA	TRBD2	TRBV5-1	TRBJ2-1	TGCGCCAGCAGCTTGAAGCTTCTAGCGGTTTCCTACAATGAGCAGTTCTTC	CASSLKLLAVSYNEQFF
NA	NA	TRBV5-1	TRBJ1-1	TGCGCCAGCAGGAGAGACAGGCCCACGGATGAAGCTTTCTTT	CASRRDRPTDEAFF
NA	NA	TRBV10-3	TRBJ2-7	TGTGCCAGCAGTGGGACCCTTGATAGTGAGCAGTACTTC	CASSGTLDSEQYF
few	NA	TRBV6-6	TRBJ1-6	TGTGCCAGCAGTTACTCGGCCGGGGGCGAAGCCCTCCACTTT	CASSYSAGGEALHF
NA	NA	TRBV5-6	TRBJ1-2	TGTGCCAGCAGGTCTACCCCGGGTGGCTACACCTTC	CASRSTPGGYTF
few	NA	TRBV13	TRBJ1-1	TGTGCCAGCAGCTCCCCAGACCAGAGCACTGAAGCTTTCTTT	CASSSPDQSTEAFF
NA	TRBD1	TRBV2	TRBJ1-2	TGTGCCAGCAGCGGTCTGGAGACAGGGGGTAACTATGGCTACACCTTC	CASSGLETGGNYGYTF
few	NA	TRBV19	TRBJ2-7	TGTGCCAGTAGCCCCGATCTATCCTACGAGCAGTACTTC	CASSPDLSYEQYF
NA	NA	TRBV2	TRBJ1-1	TGTGCCAGCAGAGGTAAAACTGAAGCTTTCTTT	CASRGKTEAFF
NA	TRBD1	TRBV7-3	TRBJ2-5	TGTGCCAGCAGCTTAAACAGGGGAGAGACCCAGTACTTC	CASSLNRGETQYF
NA	NA	TRBV11-3	TRBJ2-3	TGTGCCAGCAGTGGGCCTCGACCCACAGATACGCAGTATTTT	CASSGPRPTDTQYF
NA	TRBD2	TRBV2	TRBJ2-5	TGTGCCAGCAGTGAACTTAGACTAGCCGGCCAAGAGACCCAGTACTTC	CASSELRLAGQETQYF
few	TRBD1	TRBV12-5	TRBJ1-2	TGTGCTAGTGGGCGTCGGACAGGCGCTGACTATGGCTACACCTTC	CASGRRTGADYGYTF
NA	TRBD2	TRBV30	TRBJ2-3	TGTGCCTGGAGAGGGACTAGCTCCACAGATACGCAGTATTTT	CAWRGTSSTDTQYF